This T cell receptor beta chain was found in a study of blood T cell repertoires in COVID-19. Study summary: Nucleic acid was either cDNA or gDNA, and it came from T cells, B-cell-depleted T cells, or PBMCs.

Methods used by the authors: Estimation of nucleated cell counts was performed using reference gene primer amplification. Clones were read by immunoSEQ multiplex PCR, and TCRdb kept only the in-frame ones, dropping some. V and J calls and clone size are those listed in that table; D and trimming were worked out from the DNA. Among some 390,000 clones listed, roughly 86% were seen once. Germline lookup yields CDR1 MNHNS and CDR2 SASEGT. The ends were cut back, 2 bases at V and 6 bases at J, with 16 bases in the middle. The CDR3 has 15 amino acids. The chain recombines TRBV6-1 with TRBJ1-1, with D tentatively TRBD1 (6 bases). Sequences were obtained from peripheral blood. This TCR was sampled from a human donor in a cohort sampled during active COVID-19. The CDR3 region is CASSESGRGGPEAFF. CDR3 nucleotides: TGTGCCAGCAGTGAATCCGGGCGGGGGGGGCCTGAAGCTTTCTTT.